Sequencing of this T cell receptor beta chain was carried out in a study of CD8 T cells in ankylosing spondylitis. General study results and limits: Peripheral blood samples showed relatively rare disease-linked clones, and these clones were CD8+. A motif in TCR beta, a set of fewer than ten highly homologous variants, appeared characteristic of ankylosing spondylitis blood.

Each CDR3 protein gets one entry after TCRdb re-called the 5' RACE reads with MiXCR. The table lists approximately 400,000 distinct CDR3 sequences, more than 25% of them singletons. V dropped 1 base and J dropped 5 bases, with 14 bases sitting between them. The CDR3 contains 15 residues. Germline CDR1 is DFQATT and CDR2 is SNEGSKA (reference sequence). Regarding this clonotype: What it recognizes is unknown.

The J gene is TRBJ2-2, the V gene TRBV20-1; D tentatively reads TRBD1 or TRBD2 (5 bases each). The clonotype comes from a male donor with ankylosing spondylitis. Sequencing used blood, either unsorted or a sorted T cell fraction (not recorded which). CDR3 amino acids: CSARGDPHTTGELFF. CDR3 nucleotide sequence: TGCAGTGCTAGAGGGGACCCCCACACGACCGGGGAGCTGTTTTTT.